The T cell receptor beta chain under discussion was sequenced for a study of blood T cell repertoires in COVID-19 (dated by TCRdb to 2020 to 2022). Concerning the study at large: Samples covering the acute and convalescent phases of COVID-19 were provided by collaborators in the United States, Italy and Spain. A de-identified subject ID, COVID-19 status, age in years and sex were almost always included in the sample metadata. Where available, HLA class I and class II types were taken from metadata supplied by the sample provider and were not determined by assay-based typing. The prospective study material was composed of cDNA or gDNA derived from T cells, B-cell-depleted T cells, or PBMCs. The dataset comprised deeply sampled blood TCRbeta repertoires from subjects exposed to, actively infected with, or recovered from COVID-19. The samples were drawn from the first 160 participants of the ongoing ImmuneRACE study and from 950 to 1,500 subjects provided by 6 global collaborators. The repertoires were made available in a free public database intended to serve as a resource for research on the immune response to SARS-CoV-2. On the study overall, not on this receptor specifically: The quantity of clinical and demographic metadata differed by source and by participant and was supplied without curation.

Points on this clone: It lacks a known antigen. Base-call qualities are not available, and no considerably larger clone is one nucleotide away.

The immunoSEQ Assay, a bias-controlled multiplex PCR, was used to amplify TCRbeta CDR3 regions from genomic DNA. In the original analysis: Within the assay, amplification of reference gene primers was used to estimate how many nucleated cells each sample contained. To quantify the absolute abundance of each unique TCRbeta CDR3 rearrangement, sequence reads were collapsed and filtered. For each sample, productive Simpson clonality was calculated by taking the square root of Simpson's diversity index across productive rearrangements. As stored in TCRdb, this immuneACCESS dataset retains in-frame rearrangements with V and J assigned. A fraction of the clones does not appear; measured against another copy, unresolved V genes explain less than half of the discrepancy, and the remainder lacks a known reason. D and trimming were read from the DNA, whereas the V and J calls and clone size are those reported in that table. The sample records 300,000 to 350,000 clones, approximately 89% of which are singletons. The ten largest clones take up less than 6.5% of the sample.

Participants in the prospective study were enrolled through a virtual design, were aged roughly 18 to 100 years, and lived in about 25 United States geographic areas. In the prospective study, participants were assigned to cohorts based on the clinical history participants reported in a screening survey and a study questionnaire. Recovered participants in ImmuneRACE Cohort 3 were defined by two consecutive negative NP/OP PCR tests, clearance by a healthcare professional, or resolution of symptoms. Each participant in the prospective study had whole blood, serum and a nasopharyngeal or oropharyngeal swab collected by mobile phlebotomists. Additional blood draws and questionnaires over an approximately 2-month period could optionally be provided by prospective study participants. Before DNA extraction, blood samples from the prospective study were shipped at room temperature or frozen. From the germline V gene, CDR1 is MRHNA and CDR2 is SNTAGT. V is clipped by 0 bases and J by 7 bases, and the sequence between their germline boundaries is 35 bases long. From cysteine to phenylalanine, the CDR3 is 22 amino acids long. The only DNA kept is the CDR3, 66 bases in frame from the first base.

Recombination linked TRBV6-4 to TRBJ2-3; a weak D assignment points to TRBD1 (6 bases agree). What was sequenced was PBMCs or T cells enriched from blood (not recorded which). This TCR came from a man aged 25 to 45 who had recovered from COVID-19. The sequence in DNA is TGTGCCAGCAGTGACTCCCCCCCCACCTTTTGGGGGCTACTAACAGGGAAAAATACGCAGTATTTT. Translated, this gives CASSDSPPTFWGLLTGKNTQYF.